This entry concerns a single TCR beta chain. The source of the sample is a study of control samples from healthy donors and cancer patients. Germline CDR1 reads SGHVS; CDR2 reads FQNEAQ. The CDR3 runs 16 residues. V trimming: 4 bases; J trimming: 5 bases; junction bases outside the gene matches: 7. The data were produced by immunoSEQ multiplex PCR, yet TCRdb's version contains in-frame clones alone and is incomplete. This table holds 100,000 to 150,000 clones, 80% to 90% found once. The rearrangement joins TRBV7-8 to TRBJ2-5; TRBD2 matches at 13 bases. Sequenced: blood. This clonotype originated in a man aged 50 or older in good health. CDR3 protein: CASSSRLAGGGETQYF. The CDR3 DNA follows: TGTGCCAGCAGCTCCCGACTAGCGGGGGGCGGGGAGACCCAGTACTTC.